One sample yielded the 4 T cell receptor beta chains listed below, sequenced in a study of Ad26.COV2.S vaccination and SARS-CoV-2 variants. TCRdb keeps only in-frame clones here, not all; method: immunoSEQ multiplex PCR. The data show about 350,000 clones, about 87% seen once. Indicated treatment: 15 to 20 received Ad26.COV2.S at low or high dose, single or two shots; 5 received placebo; per-sample allocation not given. The samples were gathered on day 63 after the first injection of vaccine or placebo. Source: peripheral blood, taken in a trial of Ad26.COV2.S vaccine versus placebo. The receptor source for this set is a person between 18 and 65 years old who received the Ad26.COV2.S COVID-19 vaccine or a placebo.

The rearrangement links TRBV30 to TRBJ1-2; unclear D gene. Germline assignment: CDR1 GTSNPN and CDR2 SVGIG (reference sequence). V was shortened by 1 base and J by 3 bases, with 9 bases between the two germline ends. This CDR3 spans 13 amino acids. The CDR3 protein is CAWSDGLDYGYTF. In nucleotides, the CDR3 is TGTGCCTGGAGTGATGGGCTTGACTATGGCTACACCTTC.

This clone was seen ten or more times. The chain links TRBV9 to TRBJ1-1; D is possibly TRBD1 (6 bases). Germline CDR1 reads SGDLS; CDR2 reads YYNGEE. The CDR3 has 15 amino acids. Between the trimmed V and J ends, which lost 3 bases and 4 bases, there was a span of 16 bases. The CDR3, as DNA: TGTGCCAGCAGCGGGACGACAGGAAGATCCACTGAAGCTTTCTTT. Translating gives CASSGTTGRSTEAFF.

The chain joins TRBV2 to TRBJ1-4; D unclear. Trimming stripped 3 bases from V and 7 bases from J, with 12 bases between. The V gene's germline CDR1 is SNHLY and CDR2 FYNNEI. The CDR3 contains 14 residues. CDR3 protein: CASSDQPSGEKLFF. CDR3 nucleotide sequence: TGTGCCAGCAGTGACCAACCTTCGGGTGAAAAACTGTTTTTT. Full variable domain (remainder filled in from reference TRBV2 and TRBJ1-4): EPEVTQTPSHQVTQMGQEVILRCVPISNHLYFYWYRQILGQKVEFLVSFYNNEISEKSEIFDDQFSVERPDGSNFTLKIRSTKLEDSAMYFCASSDQPSGEKLFFGSGTQLSVL.

The table lists this clone with a count of one. The V call is TRBV11-2, the J call TRBJ1-2; 7 bases are a match to TRBD1. The CDR3 is 15 residues long. Germline trimming cut 3 bases from V and 0 bases from J; bases unmatched to any gene: 4. The V gene's germline CDR1 is SGHAT and CDR2 FQNNGV. The CDR3 here is CASSLDRPPNYGYTF. CDR3 bases: TGTGCCAGCAGCTTGGACAGGCCCCCTAACTATGGCTACACCTTC. Complete variable domain (other parts from reference TRBV11-2 and TRBJ1-2): EAGVAQSPRYKIIEKRQSVAFWCNPISGHATLYWYQQILGQGPKLLIQFQNNGVVDDSQLPKDRFSAERLKGVDSTLKIQPAKLEDSAVYLCASSLDRPPNYGYTFGSGTRLTVV.